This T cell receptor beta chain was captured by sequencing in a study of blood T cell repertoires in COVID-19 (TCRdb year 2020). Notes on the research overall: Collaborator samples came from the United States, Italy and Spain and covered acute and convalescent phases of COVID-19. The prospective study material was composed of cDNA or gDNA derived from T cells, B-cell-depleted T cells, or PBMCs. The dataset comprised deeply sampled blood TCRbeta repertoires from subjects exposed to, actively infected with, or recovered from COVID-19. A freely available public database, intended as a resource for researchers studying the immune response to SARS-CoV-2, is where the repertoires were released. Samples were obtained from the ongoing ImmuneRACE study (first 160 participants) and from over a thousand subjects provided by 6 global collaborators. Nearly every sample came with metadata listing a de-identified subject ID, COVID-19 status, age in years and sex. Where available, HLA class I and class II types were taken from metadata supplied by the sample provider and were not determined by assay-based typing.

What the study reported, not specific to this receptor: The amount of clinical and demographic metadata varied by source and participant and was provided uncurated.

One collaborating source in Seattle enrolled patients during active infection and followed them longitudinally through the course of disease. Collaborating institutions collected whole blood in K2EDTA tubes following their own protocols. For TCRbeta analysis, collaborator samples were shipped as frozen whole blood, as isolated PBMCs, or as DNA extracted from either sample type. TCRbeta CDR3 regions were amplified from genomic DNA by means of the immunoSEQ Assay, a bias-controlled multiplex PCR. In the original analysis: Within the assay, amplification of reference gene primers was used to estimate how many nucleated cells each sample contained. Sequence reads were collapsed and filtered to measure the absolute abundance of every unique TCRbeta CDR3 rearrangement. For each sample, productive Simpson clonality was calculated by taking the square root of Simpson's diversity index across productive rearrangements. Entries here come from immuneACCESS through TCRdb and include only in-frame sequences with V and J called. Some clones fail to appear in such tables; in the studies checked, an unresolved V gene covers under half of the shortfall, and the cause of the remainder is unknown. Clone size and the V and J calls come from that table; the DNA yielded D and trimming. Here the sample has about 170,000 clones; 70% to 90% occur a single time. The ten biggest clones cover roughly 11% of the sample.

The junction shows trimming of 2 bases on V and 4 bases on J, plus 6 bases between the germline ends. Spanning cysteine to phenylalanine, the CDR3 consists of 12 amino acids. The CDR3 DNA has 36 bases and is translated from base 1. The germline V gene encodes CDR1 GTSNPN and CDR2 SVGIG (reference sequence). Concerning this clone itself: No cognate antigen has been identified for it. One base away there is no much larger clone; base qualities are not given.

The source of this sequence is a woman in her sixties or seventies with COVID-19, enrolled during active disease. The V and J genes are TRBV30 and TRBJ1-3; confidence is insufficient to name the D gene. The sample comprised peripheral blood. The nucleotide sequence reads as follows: TGTGCCTGGAGTTTAGTGGGAAACACCATATATTTT. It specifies CAWSLVGNTIYF.